This TCR beta chain was identified during a study of coeliac disease. As for the study in general: Coeliac patients had newly diagnosed active disease, refractory type I disease, or gluten-free diet control.

Using immunoSEQ multiplex PCR, the repertoire was profiled, and TCRdb retains in-frame clones only, with some absent. The sample records thousands of clones, approximately 70% being singletons. A few counts support this clone. Its antigen is not known. The CDR3 consists of 15 residues. CDR1 and CDR2 (germline): SEHNR, FQNEAQ (reference sequence). Trimming cost V 1 base and J 7 bases, with 14 bases left between them. General study findings and limits: Cross-contamination between intraepithelial and lamina propria cells was possible. Few TRB amino acid sequences were shared between samples; most were unique. Of coeliac lamina propria samples, about 55% of the 18 held published gliadin-specific TRB sequences, versus 1 of 6 controls.

The V and J genes are TRBV7-9 and TRBJ1-5, with D possibly matching TRBD1 (5 bases). Sample: lymphocytes from the gut lamina propria. The receptor was derived from a man between 18 and 35 years old with celiac disease on a gluten-free diet. In nucleotides, the CDR3 is TGTGCCAGCAGCTTAGGGAGGGACGTCCGGCAGCCCCAGCATTTT. Its protein product is CASSLGRDVRQPQHF. The complete variable domain, with remaining parts taken from reference TRBV7-9 and TRBJ1-5, reads DTGVSQNPRHKITKRGQNVTFRCDPISEHNRLYWYRQTLGQGPEFLTYFQNEAQLEKSRLLSDRFSAERPKGSFSTLEIQRTEQGDSAMYLCASSLGRDVRQPQHFGDGTRLSIL.